Sequencing of this TCR beta chain was carried out in a study of early T cells in non-severe SARS-CoV-2 infection. The CDR3 totals 13 residues. Germline V gene data show CDR1 as SGHTA and CDR2 as FQGNSA. Trimming removed 4 bases from V and 7 bases from J, with 14 bases in between. Individual cDNA molecules were tagged with unique molecular identifiers, the study reported. TCRdb independently ran MiXCR on the 5' RACE reads; one entry per CDR3 protein. The sample shows 65,000 to 80,000 distinct CDR3 sequences, approximately 13% of them seen only once. At least ten counts were recorded for this clonotype.

The sequencing input was whole blood. This sequence originates from an adult who was a healthcare worker with PCR-confirmed SARS-CoV-2 infection or an uninfected control (not recorded which). V usage is TRBV7-2 and J usage is TRBJ2-7, with D possibly TRBD1 on 5 matching bases. The CDR3 here is CASSSSRVREQYF. As DNA, the CDR3 is TGTGCCAGCAGCTCCTCCAGGGTCAGGGAGCAGTACTTC.